This is a list of T cell receptor beta chains from one sample in a study of blood T cell repertoires in COVID-19. Profiled with immunoSEQ multiplex PCR; TCRdb holds only in-frame clones, not every one. Seen here are about 310,000 clones, 70% to 90% observed once, and the top ten hold roughly 8.9%. The sequenced material came from PBMCs or T cells enriched from blood (not recorded which). The origin of the receptors is a middle-aged woman who had recovered from COVID-19. Each CDR3 is given with its conserved first and last residue. D genes are given only for firm matches. Part of the rows lack a size; the others show once, few, many or a class for expanded clones.

J	size	V	D	DNA	CDR3
TRBJ2-5	.	TRBV11-3	TRBD2	TGTGCCAGCAGCCCCAAGACTAGCGGGAGGGCTACGGCCCAGTACTTC	CASSPKTSGRATAQYF
TRBJ1-2	.	TRBV2	.	TGTGCCAGCAGTACTAAGGAGAGGGTGGTAAGCGGCTACACCTTC	CASSTKERVVSGYTF
TRBJ2-2	.	TRBV19	TRBD2	TGTGCCAGTAGTATGGCGGGGGGGTACACCGGGGAGCTGTTTTTT	CASSMAGGYTGELFF
TRBJ1-5	once	TRBV27	.	TGTGCCAGCAGTTTAGTTGGGTTGGGGCATCAGCCCCAGCATTTT	CASSLVGLGHQPQHF
TRBJ2-7	.	TRBV7-2	.	TGTGCCAGCAGCTTAGGGGCCGGGACTTCTTCCTACGAGCAGTACTTC	CASSLGAGTSSYEQYF
TRBJ1-2	.	TRBV28	.	TGTGCCAGCAGCTTCTCGGGGAATGGCTACACCTTC	CASSFSGNGYTF
TRBJ2-7	.	TRBV7-9	.	TGTGCCAGCAGCTTAACGGCGGGGGAGCAGTACTTC	CASSLTAGEQYF
TRBJ2-5	once	TRBV19	.	TGTGCCAGTGGCAGGGGTTCACAAGAGACCCAGTACTTC	CASGRGSQETQYF
TRBJ2-7	.	TRBV3-1/TRBV3-2	.	TGTGCCAGCAGCCAAGGAGAGGGCAGGCGACCCTACGAGCAGTACTTC	CASSQGEGRRPYEQYF
TRBJ1-4	once	TRBV19	.	TGTGCCAGTAGTATATTCAGGGAGGCTAATGAAAAACTGTTTTTT	CASSIFREANEKLFF
TRBJ2-2	.	TRBV7-2	.	TGTGCCAGCAGCCCTCCAGGGACTCGGAACACCGGGGAGCTGTTTTTT	CASSPPGTRNTGELFF
TRBJ2-5	.	TRBV7-2	TRBD2	TGTGCCAGCAGCTCACGGGCGCTAGCGGGGGAAGAGACCCAGTACTTC	CASSSRALAGEETQYF
TRBJ2-7	.	TRBV19	TRBD1	TGTGCCAGTAGCTCCTCCCTGGGACAGGGAGATTACGAGCAGTACTTC	CASSSSLGQGDYEQYF
TRBJ2-7	few	TRBV7-9	TRBD1	TGTGCCAGCAGCTTAGCCCACCTCCGGACAGGGGGAAACTACGAGCAGTACTTC	CASSLAHLRTGGNYEQYF
TRBJ1-1	.	TRBV11-3	.	TGTGCCAGCAGCTTCACGGACGGGGCTGAAGCTTTCTTT	CASSFTDGAEAFF
TRBJ2-5	.	TRBV28	TRBD2	TGTGCCAGCAGCTCTAGCGGGGGCGTGGTAGAGACCCAGTACTTC	CASSSSGGVVETQYF
TRBJ2-2	.	TRBV28	.	TGTGCCAGCAGCACGAACACCGGGGAGCTGTTTTTT	CASSTNTGELFF
TRBJ1-2	.	TRBV3-1/TRBV3-2	TRBD1	TGTGCCAGCACCCGGGACAGGGACTATGGCTACACCTTC	CASTRDRDYGYTF
TRBJ1-5	.	TRBV28	.	TGTGCCAGCAGTCCCGGGGGGAACAATCAGCCCCAGCATTTT	CASSPGGNNQPQHF
TRBJ2-5	.	TRBV6-2/TRBV6-3	TRBD2	TGTGCCAGCAGTTACGGAGCGGGAGGGCCCGGAGAGACCCAGTACTTC	CASSYGAGGPGETQYF
TRBJ1-2	once	TRBV11-2	.	TGTGCCAGCAGCTTAGAACAGGTCGGCTACTACACCTTC	CASSLEQVGYYTF
TRBJ2-2	.	TRBV7-3	.	TGTGCCAGCAGCTTAAACGTTATGGGGCCGGGCGGGGAGCTGTTTTTT	CASSLNVMGPGGELFF
TRBJ2-5	.	TRBV2	TRBD2	TGTGCCAGCAGTGACTGGGGCGGGAGCGGGGAGACCCAGTACTTC	CASSDWGGSGETQYF
TRBJ2-7	.	TRBV19	TRBD2	TGTGCCAGTAGTATAGGGGCGGAAGCGGGGGGAGGCGAGCAGTACTTC	CASSIGAEAGGGEQYF
TRBJ2-4	once	TRBV7-9	.	TGTGCCAGCGACCCCGGACAATCGGACATTCAGTACTTC	CASDPGQSDIQYF
TRBJ2-3	.	TRBV7-2	.	TGTGCCAGCAGCTTACGCAGGCTCACAGATACGCAGTATTTT	CASSLRRLTDTQYF
TRBJ2-1	.	TRBV19	TRBD2	TGTGCCAGTAGTATAGAAGTGCTAGCGGGAGAGGAGCAGTTCTTC	CASSIEVLAGEEQFF
TRBJ1-1	.	TRBV2	TRBD1	TGTGCCAGCTCCTATACAAGGGGGCGTCGCGAAATGAACACTGAAGCTTTCTTT	CASSYTRGRREMNTEAFF
TRBJ2-2	few	TRBV7-2	.	TGTGCCAGCAGCTTAGCCGTGTCCACCGGGGAGCTGTTTTTT	CASSLAVSTGELFF
TRBJ1-2	.	TRBV19	TRBD1	TGTGCCAGTAGTACCTCCTACAGGGGAGCTAACTATGGCTACACCTTC	CASSTSYRGANYGYTF
TRBJ2-7	.	TRBV3-1/TRBV3-2	.	TGTGCCAGCAGCCAAGATTGGGCAACCTACGAGCAGTACTTC	CASSQDWATYEQYF
TRBJ2-2	.	TRBV25-1	TRBD1	TGTGCCAGCAGCAAAACAGGGGCCGGGGAGCTGTTTTTT	CASSKTGAGELFF
TRBJ2-7	few	TRBV7-2	TRBD1	TGTGCCAGCAGCCTCTGGACAGGGCCCTACGAGCAGTACTTC	CASSLWTGPYEQYF
TRBJ2-4	.	TRBV2	.	TGTGCCACCTTCGTAGTCGCCAAAAACATTCAGTACTTC	CATFVVAKNIQYF
TRBJ2-7	.	TRBV28	TRBD2	TGTGCCAGCAGTGGGGGACCATTGCCGGGACTAGCGGGGTTTGAGCAGTACTTC	CASSGGPLPGLAGFEQYF
TRBJ2-7	.	TRBV6-1	.	TGTGCCAGCCGTGAGGGGGGGTCCTACGAGCAGTACTTC	CASREGGSYEQYF
TRBJ2-7	.	TRBV25-1	.	TGTGCCAGCAGTGAACTAAGCGGTATCTCCTACGAGCAGTACTTC	CASSELSGISYEQYF
TRBJ1-1	.	TRBV2	TRBD1	TGTGCCAGCAGGGCAGACCCGGGACAGGGTGGCACTGAAGCTTTCTTT	CASRADPGQGGTEAFF